These 25 T cell receptor beta chains were sequenced from one sample in a study of OX40 agonist ivuxolimab in advanced cancers. Data came from immunoSEQ multiplex PCR; TCRdb stores just in-frame clones and leaves some out. This sample has about 110,000 clones, with approximately 90% found just once. The sample was CD4+ or CD8+ T cells sorted from blood, taken in a trial of the OX40 agonist ivuxolimab. These receptors came from an adult with an advanced solid tumor such as melanoma, head and neck, liver or kidney cancer.

The chain recombines TRBV6-5 with TRBJ2-7, with no clear D. Germline V CDR1 and CDR2: MNHEY, SVGAGI. This CDR3 has 13 residues. V was cut by 6 bases and J by 3 bases, with 12 bases left in between. DNA for the CDR3: TGTGCCAGCAGAAGGGATGTTCTCTACGAGCAGTACTTC. This translates into CASRRDVLYEQYF.

Concerning this clone: At one boundary the junction diverges from the germline segment, which might be a read error. The genes are TRBV7-7 and TRBJ1-2; D gene uncertain. Germline lookup yields CDR1 SSHAT and CDR2 FNYEAQ (reference sequence). The CDR3 loop spans 15 amino acids. The CDR3 sequence is CASSFQLSENYGYTF. The CDR3, as DNA: TGTGCTAGCAGCTTTCAGCTCTCCGAGAACTATGGCTACACCTTC.

The chain couples TRBV12-5 to TRBJ2-1; D unclear. Germline assignment: CDR1 LGHNT and CDR2 FRNRAP. Trimming shortened V by 4 bases and J by 2 bases, and 9 bases separated the two germline ends. The CDR3 spans 14 residues. Here the CDR3 DNA reads TGTGCTAGTGGTTCAGCATCGGCCTACAATGAGCAGTTCTTC. Protein: CASGSASAYNEQFF.

The gene calls are TRBV30 and TRBJ1-5; 7 bases are shared with TRBD1. The germline V gene has CDR1 GTSNPN and CDR2 SVGIG (reference sequence). The CDR3 covers 16 residues. J gave up 2 bases and V 4 bases, and 11 bases lay outside the gene matches. CDR3 sequence reads: CAWIDRVPFGNQPQHF. CDR3 DNA sequence: TGTGCCTGGATTGACAGGGTTCCCTTTGGCAATCAGCCCCAGCATTTT.

This sequence joins TRBV6-5 and TRBJ2-5; D is unresolved. CDR1 is MNHEY, CDR2 SVGAGI, per germline. V was cut by 1 base and J by 5 bases, with 2 bases left in between. The CDR3 covers 11 residues. Here the CDR3 reads CASSYLETQYF. The CDR3 DNA reads TGTGCCAGCAGTTACTTGGAGACCCAGTACTTC.

Worth noting for this clone: Within the sample, other DNA sequences also encode this same CDR3. The V and J genes are TRBV30 and TRBJ1-1; D not resolved. Trimming removed 2 bases from V and 2 bases from J, with 3 bases in between. There are 11 residues in the CDR3. CDR1 and CDR2 from the germline V gene are GTSNPN and SVGIG (reference sequence). The CDR3 region is CAWSRNTEAFF. The CDR3 nucleotides are TGTGCCTGGAGTCGTAACACTGAAGCTTTCTTT. Looking up the rest from reference TRBV30 and TRBJ1-1 gives the full variable domain: SQTIHQWPATLVQPVGSPLSLECTVEGTSNPNLYWYRQAAGRGLQLLFYSVGIGQISSEVPQNLSASRPQDRQFILSSKKLLLSDSGFYLCAWSRNTEAFFGQGTRLTVV.

This sequence joins TRBV11-3 and TRBJ1-2, with TRBD1 as a possible D gene (6 bases). The V gene's germline CDR1 is SGHNT and CDR2 YENEEA. The CDR3 length is 15 residues. Trimming took 0 bases from V and 2 from J, leaving 10 bases between them. CDR3 protein: CASSLEGGGNYGYTF. The CDR3 coding sequence is TGTGCCAGCAGCTTAGAGGGAGGGGGAAACTATGGCTACACCTTC.

The CDR3 DNA follows: TGTGCCTGGAGTGGACAGGGCGCACCCGGCTATGGCTACACCTTC. It specifies CAWSGQGAPGYGYTF. V usage is TRBV30 and J usage is TRBJ1-2; 7 bases line up with TRBD1. The ends lost 1 base at V and 4 bases at J; junction bases unmatched: 9. Germline V gene sequence: CDR1 GTSNPN, CDR2 SVGIG (reference sequence). The CDR3 length is 15 residues.

The DNA for the CDR3 is TGTGCCAGCTCACCACCGTCGGGTCCCATTGGTGAAAAACTGTTTTTT. It encodes CASSPPSGPIGEKLFF. The chain carries TRBV18 and TRBJ1-4; no clear D. The CDR3 is 16 amino acids. CDR1 and CDR2 from the germline V gene are KGHSH and LQKENI. Deletions cut 0 bases from V and 7 bases from J, with 15 bases between.

The chain has TRBV2 and TRBJ1-5; D might be TRBD1 (6 bases). The CDR3 runs 13 residues. Germline CDR1 SNHLY, CDR2 FYNNEI. With 6 bases removed from V and 3 bases from J, the gap between germline ends came to 9 bases. Here the CDR3 reads CASRRTVNQPQHF. The CDR3 region has the DNA TGTGCCAGCAGAAGGACAGTCAATCAGCCCCAGCATTTT.

V and J are TRBV5-5 and TRBJ2-7, with 9 bases fitting TRBD2. V shed 3 bases and J 1 base; nucleotides not matched to a gene: 5. The germline CDR1 and CDR2 sequences are SGHKS and YYEKEE (reference sequence). The CDR3 contains 15 residues. This CDR3 reads CASSYRLAVSYEQYF. The CDR3 bases are TGTGCCAGCAGCTACCGACTAGCGGTTTCCTACGAGCAGTACTTC.

The chain recombines TRBV19 with TRBJ1-5, with D unresolved. V was shortened by 10 bases and J by 4 bases, with 14 bases between the two germline ends. The CDR3 has 13 residues. Per germline, CDR1 LNHDA and CDR2 SQIVND (reference sequence). For the CDR3, the DNA is TGTGCCACCCTCGGTCGGGAGAATCAGCCCCAGCATTTT. Protein product: CATLGRENQPQHF.

The chain couples TRBV10-2 to TRBJ1-6; 10 bases agree with TRBD1. V dropped 3 bases and J dropped 5; count of bases not matched to a gene: 1. The CDR3 has 15 residues. Germline V gives CDR1 WSHSY, CDR2 SAAADI. The CDR3: CASSDGQGDNSPLHF. CDR3 sequence (DNA): TGCGCCAGCAGTGACGGACAGGGGGATAATTCACCCCTCCACTTT.

The gene calls are TRBV10-1 and TRBJ1-2; 8 nucleotides match TRBD1. This CDR3 is 13 amino acids long. Per the germline V gene, CDR1 is WNHNN and CDR2 is SYGVQD (reference sequence). The V gene end was trimmed by 5 bases and the J gene end by 4 bases; junction bases not matched to a gene: 3. The CDR3 sequence: CASSQGQGYGYTF. As DNA, the CDR3 is TGCGCCAGCAGTCAAGGACAGGGCTATGGCTACACCTTC.

The table lists this clone with a few counts. In DNA form, the CDR3 reads TGCGCCAGCAGTGAGGGGACAGGGCTTAGTCAGCCCCAGCATTTT. It codes for CASSEGTGLSQPQHF. J is TRBJ1-5 and V is TRBV10-2; 9 positions agree with TRBD1. CDR1 is WSHSY, CDR2 SAAADI, per germline. CDR3 length: 15 residues. The V segment lost 2 bases and the J segment 6 bases; nucleotides outside the gene matches: 5.

J is TRBJ2-1 and V is TRBV6-1; 10 nucleotides agree with TRBD1. Losses at the gene ends were 6 bases for V and 10 bases for J; bases not matched to a gene: 6. The germline gives CDR1 MNHNS, CDR2 SASEGT. The CDR3 covers 13 residues. The CDR3 loop reads CASRGQGPVEQFF. DNA for the CDR3: TGTGCCAGCAGGGGACAGGGGCCCGTGGAGCAGTTCTTC.

This chain connects TRBV19 to TRBJ2-3, with D uncertain. The V end was cut by 1 base, the J end by 2 bases, with 7 bases between. The CDR3 extends over 14 amino acids. Germline lookup yields CDR1 LNHDA and CDR2 SQIVND (reference sequence). This chain's CDR3 is CASSIGAATDTQYF. The CDR3 DNA reads as TGTGCCAGTAGTATAGGGGCGGCCACAGATACGCAGTATTTT.

This clone was observed a handful of times. V is TRBV30 and J is TRBJ1-3, with D possibly being TRBD1 (6 bases). Germline loops: CDR1 GTSNPN, CDR2 SVGIG (reference sequence). This CDR3 has 13 amino acids. This CDR3 is CARGPGSGNTIYF. The DNA for the CDR3 is TGTGCTCGGGGGCCCGGCTCTGGAAACACCATATATTTT. Full variable domain (missing parts from reference TRBV30 and TRBJ1-3): SQTIHQWPATLVQPVGSPLSLECTVEGTSNPNLYWYRQAAGRGLQLLFYSVGIGQISSEVPQNLSASRPQDRQFILSSKKLLLSDSGFYLCARGPGSGNTIYFGEGSWLTVV.

The J gene is TRBJ2-7, the V gene TRBV6-1; tentatively, D is TRBD2 (5 bases). The CDR3 sequence is 17 residues long. Germline CDR1 MNHNS, CDR2 SASEGT. V lost 4 bases and J 2 bases, leaving 21 bases between the germline ends. CDR3 in DNA: TGTGCCAGCAGTGTATCCCGGGATAGAACTTGGGCCTACGAGCAGTACTTC. Protein product: CASSVSRDRTWAYEQYF.

The chain recombines TRBV7-2 with TRBJ2-5; 7 bases fit TRBD1. V lost 5 bases, J lost 5 bases, and 8 bases stayed unmatched. CDR3 length: 14 residues. Germline assignment: CDR1 SGHTA and CDR2 FQGNSA. The CDR3 coding sequence is TGTGCCAGCAGCATGGACAGGAGGCCCGAGACCCAGTACTTC. Translated, it gives CASSMDRRPETQYF.

The chain recombines TRBV2 with TRBJ2-7, with D possibly being TRBD2 (5 bases). CDR1 SNHLY and CDR2 FYNNEI come from the germline V gene. CDR3 length: 15 residues. The V gene lost 2 bases and the J gene lost 0 bases, with 11 bases spanning the gap. CDR3 DNA: TGTGCCAGCAGTGAATTCGGGCTAGCCTCCTACGAGCAGTACTTC. Translation gives CASSEFGLASYEQYF.

The rearrangement links TRBV27 to TRBJ1-2; D unresolved. This CDR3 spans 14 amino acids. From germline, CDR1 is MNHEY and CDR2 SMNVEV (reference sequence). The V end was cut by 0 bases, the J end by 2 bases, with 7 bases between. CDR3 region: CASSLSAANYGYTF. CDR3 DNA: TGTGCCAGCAGTTTATCGGCGGCGAACTATGGCTACACCTTC.

The CDR3 reads CASSQDKAGRSYEQYF. CDR3 nucleotide sequence: TGTGCCAGCAGCCAAGATAAGGCAGGTCGCTCCTACGAGCAGTACTTC. This chain connects TRBV14 to TRBJ2-7; D is unclear. V dropped 0 bases and J dropped 0 bases, with 12 bases sitting between them. The CDR3 is 16 amino acids. Germline loops: CDR1 SGHDN, CDR2 FVKESK.

The chain joins TRBV6-5 to TRBJ2-5, with TRBD1 identical over 7 bases. Germline V CDR1 and CDR2: MNHEY, SVGAGI. Germline trimming cut 6 bases from V and 5 bases from J; bases unmatched to any gene: 9. The CDR3 loop spans 14 amino acids. The DNA of the CDR3 is TGTGCCAGCAGGACACCAGGGGGACCGGAGACCCAGTACTTC. Its protein product is CASRTPGGPETQYF.

The rearrangement uses TRBV2 and TRBJ1-2; 8 bases are a match to TRBD1. V dropped 5 bases and J dropped 4; count of bases not matched to a gene: 3. Germline V gene sequence: CDR1 SNHLY, CDR2 FYNNEI. The CDR3 spans 13 residues. DNA for the CDR3: TGTGCCAGCAGTCGGACAGGGCCCTATGGCTACACCTTC. It codes for CASSRTGPYGYTF. Using reference TRBV2 and TRBJ1-2 for the parts outside the CDR3, the full variable domain is EPEVTQTPSHQVTQMGQEVILRCVPISNHLYFYWYRQILGQKVEFLVSFYNNEISEKSEIFDDQFSVERPDGSNFTLKIRSTKLEDSAMYFCASSRTGPYGYTFGSGTRLTVV.